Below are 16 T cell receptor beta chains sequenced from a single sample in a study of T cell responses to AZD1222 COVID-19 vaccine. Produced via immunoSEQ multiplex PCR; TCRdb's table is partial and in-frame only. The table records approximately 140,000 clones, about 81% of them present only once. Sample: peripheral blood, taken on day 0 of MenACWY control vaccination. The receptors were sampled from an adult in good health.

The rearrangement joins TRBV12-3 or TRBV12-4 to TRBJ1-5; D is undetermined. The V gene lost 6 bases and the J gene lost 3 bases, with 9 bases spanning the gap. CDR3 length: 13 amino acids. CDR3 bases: TGTGCCAGCAGCCGACCCCCCAATCAGCCCCAGCATTTT. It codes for CASSRPPNQPQHF.

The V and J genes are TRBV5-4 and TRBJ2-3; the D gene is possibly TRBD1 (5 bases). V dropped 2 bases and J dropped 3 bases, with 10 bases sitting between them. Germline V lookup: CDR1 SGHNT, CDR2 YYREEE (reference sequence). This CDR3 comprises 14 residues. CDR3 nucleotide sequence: TGTGCCAGCAGCTTTGACAGAGCAACAGATACGCAGTATTTT. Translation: CASSFDRATDTQYF.

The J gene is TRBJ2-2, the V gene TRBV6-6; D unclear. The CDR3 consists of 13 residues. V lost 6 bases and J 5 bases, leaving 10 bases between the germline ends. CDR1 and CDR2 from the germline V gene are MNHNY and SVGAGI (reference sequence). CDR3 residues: CASSLHSTGELFF. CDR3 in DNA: TGTGCCAGCAGCCTTCACAGTACCGGGGAGCTGTTTTTT.

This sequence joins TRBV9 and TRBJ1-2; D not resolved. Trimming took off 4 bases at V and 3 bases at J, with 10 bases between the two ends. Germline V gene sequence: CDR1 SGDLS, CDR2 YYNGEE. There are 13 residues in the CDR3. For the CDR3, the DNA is TGTGCCAGCAGCCCCCAGGACCACTATGGCTACACCTTC. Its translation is CASSPQDHYGYTF.

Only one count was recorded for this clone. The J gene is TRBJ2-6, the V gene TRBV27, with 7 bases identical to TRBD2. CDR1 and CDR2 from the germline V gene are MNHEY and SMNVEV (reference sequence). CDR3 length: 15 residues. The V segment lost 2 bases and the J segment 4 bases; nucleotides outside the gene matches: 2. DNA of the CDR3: TGTGCCAGCAGTTTAGGGGGGGGAGGGGCCAACGTCCTGACTTTC. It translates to CASSLGGGGANVLTF.

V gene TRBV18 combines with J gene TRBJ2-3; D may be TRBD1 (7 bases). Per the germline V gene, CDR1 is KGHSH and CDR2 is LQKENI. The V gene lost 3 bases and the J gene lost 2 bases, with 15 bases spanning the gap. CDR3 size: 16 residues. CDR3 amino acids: CASSPRGQLSTDTQYF. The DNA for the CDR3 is TGTGCCAGCTCACCGCGGGGACAGTTATCCACAGATACGCAGTATTTT.

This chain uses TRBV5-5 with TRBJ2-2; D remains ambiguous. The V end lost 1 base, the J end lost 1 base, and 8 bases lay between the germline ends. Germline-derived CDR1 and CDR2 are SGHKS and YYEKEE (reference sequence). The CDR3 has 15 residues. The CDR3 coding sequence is TGTGCCAGCAGCTTGCTAGGGATGAACACCGGGGAGCTGTTTTTT. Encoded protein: CASSLLGMNTGELFF.

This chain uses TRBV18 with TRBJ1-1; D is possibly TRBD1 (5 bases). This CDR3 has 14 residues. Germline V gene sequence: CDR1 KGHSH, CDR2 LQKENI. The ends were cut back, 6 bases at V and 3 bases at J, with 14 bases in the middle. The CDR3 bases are TGTGCCAGCTCCCTGCAGCCGGGGGACACTGAAGCTTTCTTT. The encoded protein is CASSLQPGDTEAFF. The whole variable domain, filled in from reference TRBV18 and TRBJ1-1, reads NAGVMQNPRHLVRRRGQEARLRCSPMKGHSHVYWYRQLPEEGLKFMVYLQKENIIDESGMPKERFSAEFPKEGPSILRIQQVVRGDSAAYFCASSLQPGDTEAFFGQGTRLTVV.

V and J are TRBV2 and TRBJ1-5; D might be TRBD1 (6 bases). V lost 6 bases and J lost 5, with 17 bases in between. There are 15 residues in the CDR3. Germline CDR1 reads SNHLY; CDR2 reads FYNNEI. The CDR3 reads CASSPRVRGDQPQHF. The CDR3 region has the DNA TGTGCCAGCAGCCCTAGGGTTAGGGGGGATCAGCCCCAGCATTTT.

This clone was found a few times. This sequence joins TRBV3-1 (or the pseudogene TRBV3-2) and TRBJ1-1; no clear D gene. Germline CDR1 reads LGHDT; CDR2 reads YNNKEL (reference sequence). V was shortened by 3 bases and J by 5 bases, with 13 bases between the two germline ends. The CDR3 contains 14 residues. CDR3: CASSQVTAGTEAFF. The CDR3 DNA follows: TGTGCCAGCAGCCAGGTGACCGCGGGGACTGAAGCTTTCTTT.

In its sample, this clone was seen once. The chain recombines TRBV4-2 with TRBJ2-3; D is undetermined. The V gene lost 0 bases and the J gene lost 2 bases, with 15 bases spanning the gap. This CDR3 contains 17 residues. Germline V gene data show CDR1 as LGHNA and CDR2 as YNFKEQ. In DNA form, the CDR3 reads TGTGCCAGCAGCCAAGATTACCGCGCCCAAGTCACAGATACGCAGTATTTT. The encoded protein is CASSQDYRAQVTDTQYF.

CDR3 DNA sequence: TGTGCCAGCAGCTCTCAATACAGGGGAGAGCAGTTCTTC. It yields the protein CASSSQYRGEQFF. The V gene is TRBV7-3, the J gene TRBJ2-1; 7 nucleotides line up with TRBD1. The V gene's germline CDR1 is SGHTA and CDR2 FQGTGA. V lost 4 bases to trimming and J lost 10 bases; unmatched junction nucleotides: 7. This CDR3 is built from 13 residues.

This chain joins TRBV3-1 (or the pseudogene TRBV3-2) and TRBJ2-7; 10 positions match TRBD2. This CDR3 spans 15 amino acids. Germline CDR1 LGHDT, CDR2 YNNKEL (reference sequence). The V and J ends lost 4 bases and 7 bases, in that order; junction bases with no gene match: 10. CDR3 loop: CASSLKRGGVREQYF. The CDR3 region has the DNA TGTGCCAGCAGCCTCAAGCGGGGGGGAGTGCGGGAGCAGTACTTC.

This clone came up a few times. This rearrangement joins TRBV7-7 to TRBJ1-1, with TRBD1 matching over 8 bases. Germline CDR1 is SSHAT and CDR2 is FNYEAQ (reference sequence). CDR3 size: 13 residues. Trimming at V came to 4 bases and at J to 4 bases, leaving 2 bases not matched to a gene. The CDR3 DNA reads TGTGCCAGCAGCTACGGACAGGGCACTGAAGCTTTCTTT. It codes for CASSYGQGTEAFF. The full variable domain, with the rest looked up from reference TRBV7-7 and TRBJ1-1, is GAGVSQSPRYKVTKRGQDVTLRCDPISSHATLYWYQQALGQGPEFLTYFNYEAQPDKSGLPSDRFSAERPEGSISTLTIQRTEQRDSAMYRCASSYGQGTEAFFGQGTRLTVV.

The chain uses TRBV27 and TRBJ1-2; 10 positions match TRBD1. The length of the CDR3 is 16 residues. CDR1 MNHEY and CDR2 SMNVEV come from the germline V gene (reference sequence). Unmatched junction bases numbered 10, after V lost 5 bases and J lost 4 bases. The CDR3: CASSPNPGQGLYGYTF. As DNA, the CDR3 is TGTGCCAGCAGTCCTAATCCGGGACAGGGGCTCTATGGCTACACCTTC.

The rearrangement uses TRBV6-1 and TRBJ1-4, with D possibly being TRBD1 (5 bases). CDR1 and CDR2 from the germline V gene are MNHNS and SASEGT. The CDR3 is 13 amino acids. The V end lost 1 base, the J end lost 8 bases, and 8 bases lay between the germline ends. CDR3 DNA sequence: TGTGCCAGCAGTGAAGGACAGCAGGAAAAACTGTTTTTT. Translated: CASSEGQQEKLFF.